This T cell receptor (beta chain) was obtained from a study of CD8+ T cells in alopecia areata. Overall study: Tofacitinib dosing lasted 6 to 18 months, which was then followed by 6 months off drug. Study-level points and caveats: Since there was just one nonresponder, nobody can yet say how baseline CD8+ expansion ties to response.

Between the trimmed V and J ends, which lost 0 bases and 1 base, there was a span of 13 bases. The CDR3 spans 16 residues. CDR1 and CDR2 from the germline V gene are SGHRS and YFSETQ. Noted treatment: oral pan-JAK inhibitor, 5-10 mg twice daily. Investigators sorted PBMCs to obtain both CD4+ and CD8+ T cells. It was cDNA, reverse transcribed from extracted RNA, that served as the sequencing template. The data were produced by immunoSEQ multiplex PCR, yet TCRdb's version contains in-frame clones alone and is incomplete. Of about 210,000 clones detected, under 40% appear once; the ten largest clones hold just under 0.5%. This clone was seen repeatedly, ten times or more. Its antigen is unknown.

Sequenced here: CD4+ T cells sorted from blood, sampled at approximately week 30, from a patient treated with tofacitinib. The rearrangement links TRBV5-1 to TRBJ2-5; D is uncertain. The origin of this receptor is a human donor with alopecia areata. The CDR3 nucleotides read TGCGCCAGCAGCTTGGATGGGAAGGAGCTCCAAGAGACCCAGTACTTC. This codes for CASSLDGKELQETQYF.